This T cell receptor (beta chain) was recovered during a study of T cell clones after liver transplantation. Study background: A pre-transplant mixed lymphocyte reaction with TCRbeta sequencing defined graft-donor-reactive clones followed in post-transplant blood. Blood was drawn pre-transplant, before withdrawal, and after full or failed withdrawal. Study outcomes and limitations: Post-transplant, graft-donor-reactive CD4 TCRbeta sequences in blood dropped significantly in most of the 8 subjects. Graft donor-reactive T cells may have migrated into the graft rather than being deleted.

The repertoire was sequenced with immunoSEQ multiplex PCR; TCRdb's copy has only in-frame clones and lacks some. The repertoire has some 80,000 clones, roughly four fifths of them found once; the top ten carry 0.47%. CDR3 size: 14 residues. Looked up from germline, CDR1 is KGHSH and CDR2 is LQKENI. Between the trimmed V and J ends, which lost 3 bases and 6 bases, there was a span of 14 bases. In the case of this clone: Its antigen is as yet unknown.

The sequenced sample was CD4+ T cells from blood, obtained 46 months after liver transplant. The sequence derives from a human patient who received a liver transplant. Part of the T cells may come from the graft donor. The chain recombines TRBV18 with TRBJ1-1, with unresolved D. CDR3 coding DNA: TGTGCCAGCTCACCCTCCGGAGGAGTCCCTGAAGCTTTCTTT. It is translated as CASSPSGGVPEAFF.